This T cell receptor beta chain stems from a study of blood T cell repertoires in COVID-19. Trimming took 1 base from V and 5 from J, leaving 15 bases between them. This CDR3 is built from 15 residues. CDR1 and CDR2 (germline): SGHRS, YFSETQ. Sequenced by immunoSEQ multiplex PCR; TCRdb stores in-frame clones only, minus some. This table has roughly 200,000 clones, around 84% appearing once. This TCR derives from a woman of 80 years or more with COVID-19, enrolled during active disease. The gene calls are TRBV5-1 and TRBJ1-1; D uncertain. Specimen: peripheral blood. CDR3 in DNA: TGCGCCAGCAGCTTGTCTACTATCGACGTAACTGAAGCTTTCTTT. Its protein is CASSLSTIDVTEAFF.